These T cell receptor beta chains were read from a single sample in a study of human T cells and chemical hapten exposure. TCRdb called the RACE reads again in MiXCR, with one record for every CDR3 protein. Counted here are some 170,000 distinct CDR3 sequences, around 30% occurring once; the ten biggest clones make up under 2.5%. The material was whole blood, obtained in connection with sensitization to the hapten diphenylcyclopropenone (DPC). These receptors all come from a woman aged 18-29 years with alopecia areata. Some clones in this sample may be carry-over from other donors' samples. The CDR3 runs from the conserved cysteine through the conserved F or W. Fields, in order: V gene, D gene, J gene, clone size, CDR3 protein, CDR3 DNA. The D gene is left open where the match is weak. Some rows have no size entry. The others give once, few or many, or a class for an expanded clone.

TRBV4-3	.	TRBJ1-6	.	CASSQGQSGSPLHF	TGCGCCAGCAGCCAAGGACAGTCAGGTTCACCCCTCCACTTT
TRBV9	TRBD1	TRBJ2-7	few	CASSSRQGGYYEQYF	TGTGCCAGCAGCTCCCGACAGGGCGGGTACTACGAGCAGTACTTC
TRBV12-3/TRBV12-4	TRBD2	TRBJ2-5	.	CASRRSGTIQETQYF	TGTGCCAGCAGGCGTTCCGGGACTATACAAGAGACCCAGTACTTC
TRBV29-1	TRBD1	TRBJ2-7	.	CSVAGQGNYEQYF	TGCAGCGTAGCCGGACAGGGAAATTACGAGCAGTACTTC
TRBV7-2	TRBD2	TRBJ2-7	.	CASSLAVAGDIYEQYF	TGTGCCAGCAGCTTAGCCGTAGCGGGAGACATCTACGAGCAGTACTTC
TRBV6-4	.	TRBJ1-1	.	CASSATGNTEAFF	TGTGCCAGCAGTGCCACGGGGAACACTGAAGCTTTCTTT
TRBV2	.	TRBJ1-6	.	CASSDPNSPLHF	TGTGCCAGCAGCGACCCCAATTCACCCCTCCACTTT
TRBV5-6	.	TRBJ1-5	few	CASSYFDRSNQPQHF	TGTGCCAGCAGCTACTTCGACAGGAGCAATCAGCCCCAGCATTTT
TRBV6-2/TRBV6-3	.	TRBJ2-3	.	CASSYVGTALDTQYF	TGTGCCAGCAGTTACGTGGGGACGGCGTTAGATACGCAGTATTTT
TRBV6-5	.	TRBJ2-1	.	CASSYSKGGDFEQFF	TGTGCCAGCAGTTACTCGAAGGGGGGGGATTTCGAGCAGTTCTTC
TRBV6-2/TRBV6-3	TRBD1	TRBJ1-1	few	CASSYNTGGAFF	TGTGCCAGCAGTTACAACACAGGGGGAGCTTTCTTT
TRBV5-1	.	TRBJ1-1	.	CASSPDSLAEAFF	TGCGCCAGCAGCCCCGACAGCTTGGCTGAAGCTTTCTTT
TRBV3-1	.	TRBJ2-3	.	CASSRQGKGTDTQYF	TGTGCCAGCAGCCGGCAGGGAAAGGGCACAGATACGCAGTATTTT
TRBV15	.	TRBJ1-3	.	CATSRGYTIYF	TGTGCCACCAGCAGAGGCTACACCATATATTTT
TRBV12-3/TRBV12-4	TRBD2	TRBJ2-1	few	CASSSGTSGGRNYNEQFF	TGTGCCAGCAGTTCCGGGACTAGCGGGGGGCGGAACTACAATGAGCAGTTCTTC
TRBV6-4	.	TRBJ2-2	many	CASSGLANTGELFF	TGTGCCAGCAGTGGACTAGCGAACACCGGGGAGCTGTTTTTT
TRBV5-1	.	TRBJ2-5	.	CANSLVRETQYF	TGCGCCAACAGCTTGGTGAGGGAGACCCAGTACTTC
TRBV6-5	.	TRBJ1-2	.	CASSSQIYGYTF	TGTGCCAGCAGTTCCCAGATATATGGCTACACCTTC
TRBV27	.	TRBJ1-5	.	CATAPGRPNQPQHF	TGTGCCACCGCCCCGGGACGGCCCAATCAGCCCCAGCATTTT
TRBV20-1	.	TRBJ2-6	few	CSATARSGANVLTF	TGCAGTGCTACAGCCCGCTCTGGGGCCAACGTCCTGACTTTC
TRBV7-2	.	TRBJ1-5	.	CASSLGGTQHF	TGTGCCAGCAGCTTAGGGGGTACCCAGCATTTT